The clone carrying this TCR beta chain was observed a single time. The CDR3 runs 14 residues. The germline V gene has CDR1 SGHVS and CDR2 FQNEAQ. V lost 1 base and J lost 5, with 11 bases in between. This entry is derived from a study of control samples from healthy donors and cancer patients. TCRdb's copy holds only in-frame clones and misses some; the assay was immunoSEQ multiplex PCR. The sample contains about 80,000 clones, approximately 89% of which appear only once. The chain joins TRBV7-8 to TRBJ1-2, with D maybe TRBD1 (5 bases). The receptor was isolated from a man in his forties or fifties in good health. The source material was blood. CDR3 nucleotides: TGTGCCAGCAGCTTAGAGAGGGAGGGGTATGGCTACACCTTC. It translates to CASSLEREGYGYTF.